Sequencing of this TCR beta chain was carried out in a study of CD4 T cells in relation to SARS-CoV-2 and coronaviruses. Study-wide context: TCR beta CDR3s were sequenced after approximately ten-day antigen culture of PBMCs. Negative control cultures got HIV-1 Nef peptides or no peptide.

Germline V CDR1 and CDR2: MGHDK, SYGVNS. Losses at the gene ends were 3 bases for V and 11 bases for J; bases not matched to a gene: 7. The CDR3 runs to 12 residues. Using immunoSEQ multiplex PCR, the repertoire was profiled, and TCRdb retains in-frame clones only, with some absent. Of just over 15,000 clones listed, roughly 78% are singletons. Before the COVID-19 pandemic, during about 2011-2019, CD4+ T cells were taken from unexposed donors. After roughly 9 days of culture, CD4+ T cells were isolated. Cells permitting, SARS-CoV-2 S/N and four cold-coronavirus spikes were tested on unexposed-donor CD4+ T cells. Points on this clone: Its specificity is not known.

The TCR was taken from a human donor in good health. The sample was CD4+ T cells from PBMCs, cultured in vitro. The chain combines TRBV25-1 with TRBJ2-7; 7 bases are shared with TRBD1. This CDR3 reads CASSDLDRVKYF. CDR3 nucleotides: TGTGCCAGCAGTGACCTAGACAGGGTGAAGTACTTC.